This T cell receptor beta chain is from a study of CD8+ T cells in alopecia areata. V was pared by 0 bases and J by 1 base, with 13 bases between. Germline V gene sequence: CDR1 MGHRA, CDR2 YSYEKL. The CDR3 runs to 17 residues. Treatment denoted: oral pan-JAK inhibitor, 5-10 mg twice daily. After isolation, RNA underwent reverse transcription to generate cDNA as the sequencing template. The data were produced by immunoSEQ multiplex PCR, yet TCRdb's version contains in-frame clones alone and is incomplete. The repertoire holds about 100,000 clones, around 47% seen once, with around 18% in the top ten. The specimen comprised CD8+ T cells sorted from blood, sampled at week 24, from a patient treated with tofacitinib. The source of this sequence is a human donor with alopecia areata. J is TRBJ2-4 and V is TRBV4-1, with D maybe TRBD1 (5 bases). The CDR3 bases are TGCGCCAGCAGCCAAGATCAGGGCAGGGCGGCCAAAAACATTCAGTACTTC. Its protein is CASSQDQGRAAKNIQYF.